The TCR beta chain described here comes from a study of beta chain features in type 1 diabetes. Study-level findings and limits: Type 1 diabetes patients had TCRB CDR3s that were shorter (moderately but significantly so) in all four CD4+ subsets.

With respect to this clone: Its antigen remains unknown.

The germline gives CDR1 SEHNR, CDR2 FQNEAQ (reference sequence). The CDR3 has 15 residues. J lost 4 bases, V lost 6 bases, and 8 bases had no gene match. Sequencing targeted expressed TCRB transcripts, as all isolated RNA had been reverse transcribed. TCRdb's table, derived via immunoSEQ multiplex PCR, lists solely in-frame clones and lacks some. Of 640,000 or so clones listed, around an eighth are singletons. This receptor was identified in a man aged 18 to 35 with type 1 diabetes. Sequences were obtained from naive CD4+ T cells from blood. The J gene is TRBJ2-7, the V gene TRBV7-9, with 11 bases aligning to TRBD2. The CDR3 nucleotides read TGTGCCAGCAGTCCTAGCGGGGGGAGCCTATACGAGCAGTACTTC. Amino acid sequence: CASSPSGGSLYEQYF.